These 8 T cell receptor beta chains were sequenced from one sample in a study of control samples from healthy donors and cancer patients. Repertoires were generated with immunoSEQ multiplex PCR, while TCRdb's copy carries only in-frame clones and drops some. The sample has about 190,000 clones, roughly nine tenths seen once. Sequenced material: blood. The receptors were gathered from a man aged 25 to 40 in good health.

The V gene is TRBV4-1, the J gene TRBJ1-2; perhaps TRBD1 as D (5 bases). The CDR3 covers 16 residues. V shed 0 bases and J shed 1 base, with 12 bases lying between them. From germline, CDR1 is MGHRA and CDR2 YSYEKL. Here the CDR3 DNA reads TGCGCCAGCAGCCAAGAGGGACCAATCATTAACTATGGCTACACCTTC. This codes for CASSQEGPIINYGYTF.

The chain uses TRBV3-1 (or the pseudogene TRBV3-2) and TRBJ2-2; D call uncertain. Trimming pared 8 bases from V and 3 bases from J, leaving 16 bases between. Germline V gene lookup returns CDR1 LGHDT and CDR2 YNNKEL (reference sequence). The CDR3 covers 15 residues. DNA for the CDR3: TGTGCCAGCTCTGCTCCAGCGACCTACACCGGGGAGCTGTTTTTT. Translated: CASSAPATYTGELFF.

This chain links TRBV5-1 with TRBJ2-1; 9 bases map to TRBD1. The CDR3 runs 17 residues. CDR1 and CDR2 (germline): SGHRS, YFSETQ. Losses at the gene ends were 4 bases for V and 8 bases for J; bases not matched to a gene: 16. The CDR3 spells CASSETPSGTGFYEQFF. CDR3 in DNA: TGCGCCAGCAGCGAGACGCCCTCGGGGACAGGGTTCTATGAGCAGTTCTTC.

The rearrangement links TRBV21-1 to TRBJ2-7; the DNA was not used to check the table's D call, TRBD2. TRBV21-1 is marked as a pseudogene. The CDR3 contains 15 residues. The CDR3, as DNA: TGTGCCAGCAGCAAACGGGGGAGTTCCAACTACGAGCAGTACTTC. Translating it yields CASSKRGSSNYEQYF.

The chain links TRBV6-1 to TRBJ1-1, with D hard to call. V lost 1 base and J lost 4, with 10 bases in between. The CDR3 consists of 14 residues. Germline values: CDR1 MNHNS, CDR2 SASEGT. The CDR3 spells CASSEGPEGTEAFF. The CDR3 nucleotides read TGTGCCAGCAGTGAAGGTCCAGAGGGCACTGAAGCTTTCTTT.

The chain recombines TRBV3-1 (or the pseudogene TRBV3-2) with TRBJ2-3, with 13 nucleotides matching TRBD2. Germline CDR1 and CDR2: LGHDT and YNNKEL (reference sequence). Germline trimming cut 4 bases from V and 5 bases from J; bases unmatched to any gene: 6. This CDR3 is built from 16 residues. The CDR3 is CASSPWTSGGLDTQYF. Here the CDR3 DNA reads TGTGCCAGCAGCCCCTGGACTAGCGGGGGTTTAGATACGCAGTATTTT.

The chain uses TRBV5-5 and TRBJ2-1; D remains unclear. The germline V gene encodes CDR1 SGHKS and CDR2 YYEKEE (reference sequence). The CDR3 is 13 residues long. The V end was cut by 0 bases, the J end by 8 bases, with 9 bases between. CDR3 protein: CASSLGPGDEQFF. The CDR3 DNA is TGTGCCAGCAGCTTGGGACCGGGCGATGAGCAGTTCTTC.

This sequence joins TRBV18 and TRBJ1-2; D is unresolved. The V and J ends lost 2 bases and 2 bases respectively, with 12 bases between them. Germline V gene lookup returns CDR1 KGHSH and CDR2 LQKENI. This CDR3 spans 15 amino acids. The CDR3 DNA reads as TGTGCCAGCTCACCATCGTCACCCCGGAACTATGGCTACACCTTC. Its protein is CASSPSSPRNYGYTF.